What follows are 13 T cell receptor beta chains derived from one specimen sequenced in a study of blood T cell repertoires in COVID-19. TCRdb's table, derived via immunoSEQ multiplex PCR, lists solely in-frame clones and lacks some. This repertoire shows about 180,000 clones, roughly nine tenths found once; its top ten account for under 2%. The material sequenced was peripheral blood. All receptors come from a young man who had recovered from COVID-19.

The chain joins TRBV11-2 to TRBJ1-5; D is perhaps TRBD1 (5 bases). This CDR3 is 13 amino acids long. CDR1 is SGHAT, CDR2 FQNNGV, per germline. Trimming took 5 bases from V and 3 from J, leaving 8 bases between them. The CDR3 protein is CASSGRDNQPQHF. The CDR3 DNA reads as TGTGCCAGCAGCGGCAGGGACAATCAGCCCCAGCATTTT.

The V call is TRBV9, the J call TRBJ2-3, with TRBD2 identical over 7 bases. The germline CDR1 and CDR2 sequences are SGDLS and YYNGEE. Trimming cost V 0 bases and J 7 bases; bases outside gene matches: 8. This CDR3 has 15 amino acids. The DNA for the CDR3 is TGTGCCAGCAGCGTAGCAAGTGGGAGGGAGAATACGCAGTATTTT. Translated: CASSVASGRENTQYF.

The chain uses TRBV27 and TRBJ2-1; 8 bases map to TRBD2. J lost 5 bases, V lost 7 bases, and 13 bases had no gene match. The CDR3 has 16 amino acids. Germline CDR1 and CDR2: MNHEY and SMNVEV (reference sequence). The CDR3 region is CASTWLAGGLNNEQFF. The CDR3 nucleotides read TGTGCCAGCACCTGGCTGGCGGGAGGACTAAACAATGAGCAGTTCTTC.

For the CDR3, the DNA is TGTGCCAGCAGTGATGTTACGAGGGGGACAGCCTTCTACGAGCAGTACTTC. This codes for CASSDVTRGTAFYEQYF. The V and J genes are TRBV25-1 and TRBJ2-7; 7 bases align to TRBD1. From germline, CDR1 is MGHDK and CDR2 SYGVNS. V lost 3 bases to trimming and J lost 3 bases; unmatched junction nucleotides: 14. This CDR3 has 17 residues.

This chain links TRBV6-2 or TRBV6-3 with TRBJ2-3; tentatively, D is TRBD2 (5 bases). The germline gives CDR1 MNHEY, CDR2 SVGEGT. The CDR3 has 15 amino acids. The V and J ends lost 5 bases and 4 bases respectively, with 16 bases between them. The CDR3 is CASSTNEGRADTQYF. CDR3 DNA sequence: TGTGCCAGCAGTACTAACGAGGGCCGGGCAGATACGCAGTATTTT.

This clone was detected a few times. The rearrangement joins TRBV6-5 to TRBJ1-1; D call uncertain. This CDR3 has 13 residues. From germline, CDR1 is MNHEY and CDR2 SVGAGI. V was pared by 0 bases and J by 8 bases, with 10 bases between. CDR3 nucleotide sequence: TGTGCCAGCAGTTACTCTGGGCATGGGGAAGCTTTCTTT. Translating it yields CASSYSGHGEAFF.

The chain links TRBV28 to TRBJ1-6, with TRBD1 as a possible D gene (5 bases). Trimming took 5 bases from V and 12 from J, leaving 11 bases between them. Germline V gene sequence: CDR1 MDHEN, CDR2 SYDVKM. This CDR3 spans 12 amino acids. In nucleotides, the CDR3 is TGTGCCAGCAGTCTCCAGGGTATACCCCTCCACTTT. Its protein is CASSLQGIPLHF.

The chain employs TRBV9 and TRBJ2-2, with TRBD2 matching over 8 bases. Germline values: CDR1 SGDLS, CDR2 YYNGEE. This CDR3 contains 15 residues. V was clipped by 4 bases and J by 2 bases; unmatched bases: 4. CDR3 sequence: CASSSRGGNTGELFF. CDR3 DNA: TGTGCCAGCAGCTCCCGGGGGGGTAACACCGGGGAGCTGTTTTTT.

The CDR3 protein is CSASQHDRVKNIQYF. In DNA form, the CDR3 reads TGCAGTGCTAGTCAACACGACAGGGTCAAAAACATTCAGTACTTC. V and J are TRBV20-1 and TRBJ2-4; TRBD1 matches at 7 bases. V lost 3 bases and J lost 3; bases outside the gene matches: 8. Germline V gives CDR1 DFQATT, CDR2 SNEGSKA (reference sequence). The CDR3 loop spans 15 amino acids.

The chain recombines TRBV7-2 with TRBJ1-2, with 8 bases identical to TRBD1. Per the germline V gene, CDR1 is SGHTA and CDR2 is FQGNSA. After removal of 4 bases from V and 7 bases from J, the junction contained 8 bases not matched to a gene. The CDR3 contains 14 residues. As DNA, the CDR3 is TGTGCCAGCAGCTACGTTGGACAGGGAAGTGGCTACACCTTC. It codes for CASSYVGQGSGYTF.

This chain connects TRBV5-8 to TRBJ2-5, with D possibly TRBD1 on 5 matching bases. Germline assignment: CDR1 SGHTS and CDR2 YDEGEE. CDR3 length: 14 residues. V was pared by 0 bases and J by 4 bases, with 10 bases between. CDR3 protein: CASSLEGQGETQYF. The DNA for the CDR3 is TGTGCCAGCAGCTTGGAGGGGCAAGGAGAGACCCAGTACTTC. Looking up the rest from reference TRBV5-8 and TRBJ2-5 gives the full variable domain: EAGVTQSPTHLIKTRGQQATLRCSPISGHTSVYWYQQALGLGLQFLLWYDEGEERNRGNFPPRFSGRQFPNYSSELNVNALELEDSALYLCASSLEGQGETQYFGPGTRLLVL.

The chain couples TRBV27 to TRBJ2-7; 7 bases are shared with TRBD1. Per the germline V gene, CDR1 is MNHEY and CDR2 is SMNVEV (reference sequence). Trimming removed 3 bases from V and 2 bases from J; junction bases left unmatched: 1. CDR3 length: 13 residues. In DNA form, the CDR3 reads TGTGCCAGCAGTTTCGGGACAGCCTACGAGCAGTACTTC. Protein: CASSFGTAYEQYF.

This rearrangement joins TRBV7-2 to TRBJ2-1, with TRBD2 matching over 8 bases. V shed 1 base, J shed 6 bases, and the junction held 5 bases outside the gene matches. Germline V gene data show CDR1 as SGHTA and CDR2 as FQGNSA. This CDR3 spans 15 amino acids. The CDR3 sequence: CASSLVSGSANEQFF. Written as DNA, the CDR3 is TGTGCCAGCAGCTTAGTCAGCGGGAGCGCCAATGAGCAGTTCTTC.